The rows below give T cell receptor beta chains drawn from one sample of a study of PD-L1 blockade in urothelial cancer. This table comes from immunoSEQ multiplex PCR, and its TCRdb copy is limited to in-frame clones, with some not included. The data show roughly 51,000 clones, roughly 84% seen once. The sequencing here drew on PBMCs, taken around atezolizumab (anti-PD-L1) treatment. Receptors were obtained from a man aged 45 to 65 with urothelial cancer. CDR3s include the opening cysteine and the closing phenylalanine or tryptophan. The order of the fields is V gene, D gene, J gene, clone size, CDR3 DNA, CDR3 protein. D genes are given only for firm matches. A row's size may be missing; if present it is once, few, many or a size class.

TRBV5-1	-	TRBJ1-2	-	TGCGCCAGCAGCCCAGATTCAGGGATTGTCTACACCTTC	CASSPDSGIVYTF
TRBV7-8	TRBD2	TRBJ2-1	once	TGTGCCAGCAGCTTATCCCGGACTAGCGGGAGCGATGAGCAGTTCTTC	CASSLSRTSGSDEQFF
TRBV14	TRBD1	TRBJ2-5	-	TGTGCCAGCAGCCAAGATGGCAGCGGCCACAGGGGGTACCAAGAGACCCAGTACTTC	CASSQDGSGHRGYQETQYF
TRBV27	TRBD2	TRBJ2-1	-	TGTGCCAGCATCATAGTGGCTAGCGGGAGTGGGGAGCAGTTCTTC	CASIIVASGSGEQFF
TRBV4-1	TRBD1	TRBJ1-3	-	TGCGCCAGCAGCCACCGACAGGGCCTCTCTGGAAACACCATATATTTT	CASSHRQGLSGNTIYF
TRBV27	-	TRBJ1-3	-	TGTGCCAGCAGTTCTAAACCACCTTCCCGACAGGTTGGCTCTGGAAACACCATATATTTT	CASSSKPPSRQVGSGNTIYF
TRBV12-5	-	TRBJ1-1	-	TGTGCTAGTGGTTGGGCAACAGCCCCGGGGACTGAAGCTTTCTTT	CASGWATAPGTEAFF
TRBV7-9	-	TRBJ1-4	-	TGTGCCAGCAGCTTTCAGGGGAGACTTAATGAAAAACTGTTTTTT	CASSFQGRLNEKLFF
TRBV15	TRBD2	TRBJ2-5	-	TGTGCCACCAGCAGGACTAGCGGGAGCCAAGAGACCCAGTACTTC	CATSRTSGSQETQYF
TRBV6-5	-	TRBJ2-1	-	TGTGCCAGCAGCAGGGGTACAGGTGAGCAGTTCTTC	CASSRGTGEQFF
TRBV2	-	TRBJ2-7	-	TGTGCCAGCAGACGACTTAACGAGCAGTACTTC	CASRRLNEQYF
TRBV5-4	-	TRBJ1-1	-	TGTGCCAGCAGCTTTGCGGGGAACACTGAAGCTTTCTTT	CASSFAGNTEAFF
TRBV11-2	TRBD1	TRBJ2-7	-	TGTGCCAGCAGCCCCATAAGGACAGGGGATATCTACGAGCAGTACTTC	CASSPIRTGDIYEQYF
TRBV9	TRBD2	TRBJ2-2	once	TGTGCCAGCAGCAAACTAGCGGGGGGTACCGGGGAGCTGTTTTTT	CASSKLAGGTGELFF
TRBV6-8	TRBD2	TRBJ2-5	few	TGTGCCAGCAGTTACGCTCCAGCGGGGGTCTACCGAGGGACCCAGTACTTC	CASSYAPAGVYRGTQYF
TRBV27	-	TRBJ2-5	-	TGTGCCAGCAGACCCCACGCTGGAGCCCAGTACTTC	CASRPHAGAQYF
TRBV19	TRBD1	TRBJ1-6	-	TGTGCCAGTAGCTCGACAGGGGGCGGTTCACCCCTCCACTTT	CASSSTGGGSPLHF
TRBV27	-	TRBJ1-3	-	TGTGCCAGCAGTACAAGAGGGGGAAACACCATATATTTT	CASSTRGGNTIYF
TRBV30	-	TRBJ2-1	-	TGTGCCTGGAGTGCCCCCCCGGGGTACAATGAGCAGTTCTTC	CAWSAPPGYNEQFF
TRBV2	-	TRBJ2-7	few	TGTGCCAGCAGTTTACAGGGTATCCCCTACGAGCAGTACTTC	CASSLQGIPYEQYF
TRBV9	TRBD2	TRBJ2-7	-	TGTGCCAGCAGCGCGACTAGCGGGGGGGCCGAGCAGTACTTC	CASSATSGGAEQYF
TRBV18	TRBD1	TRBJ1-1	-	TGTGCCAGCTCACAGGGACAGGGAAACACTGAAGCTTTCTTT	CASSQGQGNTEAFF
TRBV5-1	TRBD1	TRBJ1-6	-	TGCGCCAGCAGACCAGGGGGCGGTCATAATTCACCCCTCCACTTT	CASRPGGGHNSPLHF
TRBV7-9	-	TRBJ2-2	-	TGTGCCAGCAGCTCACAGGGAGCCGGGGAGCTGTTTTTT	CASSSQGAGELFF
TRBV19	TRBD1	TRBJ2-2	-	TGTGCCAGTAGTTACGGGACAGGGGGAATCGGGGAGCTGTTTTTT	CASSYGTGGIGELFF
TRBV11-2	TRBD1	TRBJ2-1	-	TGTGCCAGCAGCCTTAAGACAGGGGGCTGGTATGAGCAGTTCTTC	CASSLKTGGWYEQFF
TRBV28	TRBD1	TRBJ1-1	-	TGTGCCAGCAGTTTGATTGACAGGGATGGAACTGAAGCTTTCTTT	CASSLIDRDGTEAFF
TRBV10-2	-	TRBJ2-5	-	TGCGCCAGCAGTGCGTTGGGCGGGGCGGGGGAGACCCAGTACTTC	CASSALGGAGETQYF
TRBV27	TRBD1	TRBJ1-2	-	TGTGCCAGCAGTTTCACCCGGGACAGGGTTATCTATGGCTACACCTTC	CASSFTRDRVIYGYTF